This is a list of T cell receptor beta chains from one sample in a study of PD-L1 blockade in urothelial cancer. Profiled with immunoSEQ multiplex PCR; TCRdb holds only in-frame clones, not every one. Of fewer than 30,000 clones listed, roughly 84% were seen once; the top ten hold nearly 10%. This material consisted of PBMCs, taken around atezolizumab (anti-PD-L1) treatment. The source of these receptors is a man between 65 and 85 years old with urothelial cancer. The CDR3 runs from the conserved cysteine through the conserved F or W. A D gene is named only where the DNA matches it firmly. Clone size is given for some rows only: seen once, a few or many times, or a class if the clone is expanded.

V,size,J,D,DNA,CDR3
TRBV29-1,-,TRBJ1-2,TRBD1,TGCAGCGTTGAAGACGGGACAGGACTCGGGAATGGCTACACCTTC,CSVEDGTGLGNGYTF
TRBV4-1,-,TRBJ2-3,-,TGCGCCAGCAGCCAAGATTTTACAAATTCTTACACAGATACGCAGTATTTT,CASSQDFTNSYTDTQYF
TRBV11-3,few,TRBJ2-7,TRBD2,TGTGCCAGCAGCGTCGCTAGCGGGAGCTACGAGCAGTACTTC,CASSVASGSYEQYF
TRBV27,-,TRBJ2-2,TRBD2,TGTGCCAGCAGTTTATATCTTGCGGGAGGGCCCGACACCGGGGAGCTGTTTTTT,CASSLYLAGGPDTGELFF
TRBV5-1,once,TRBJ2-5,TRBD2,TGCGCCAGCAGCCAGACGACTAGCGGAGAGGGGGAGACCCAGTACTTC,CASSQTTSGEGETQYF
TRBV10-3,-,TRBJ2-1,TRBD2,TGTGCCATCAGTGCCCGACAGGGTCGCCTAGCGGGAGGGGGGTCCTACAATGAGCAGTTCTTC,CAISARQGRLAGGGSYNEQFF
TRBV5-6,-,TRBJ2-2,TRBD2,TGTGCCAGCAGCTCTGGACTAGCGGAGGGCACCGGGGAGCTGTTTTTT,CASSSGLAEGTGELFF
TRBV19,-,TRBJ2-7,-,TGTGCCAGTAGTATAGGGCTTCTTGGCGAGCAGTACTTC,CASSIGLLGEQYF
TRBV2,-,TRBJ1-5,-,TGTGCCAGCACCGGGGGGCCGGTGGGCAATCAGCCCCAGCATTTT,CASTGGPVGNQPQHF
TRBV10-3,-,TRBJ1-5,-,TGTGCCATCAGTGAGACTGTTAGTGGCAATCAGCCCCAGCATTTT,CAISETVSGNQPQHF
TRBV4-1,-,TRBJ2-2,TRBD1,TGCGCCAGCAGCCAATACGGACAGGAAGCGAACACCGGGGAGCTGTTTTTT,CASSQYGQEANTGELFF
TRBV5-1,-,TRBJ2-3,-,TGCGCCAGCAGCTTGGCGGCAGGGGAAGCAGATACGCAGTATTTT,CASSLAAGEADTQYF
TRBV5-4,-,TRBJ2-2,TRBD2,TGTGCCAGCAGCTCAAACTTGTGGACTAGCGAGCACGGGGAGCTGTTTTTT,CASSSNLWTSEHGELFF
TRBV27,-,TRBJ2-1,-,TGTGCCAGCAGTTTAGATCTGGGGGGGGGCCATGATGAGCAGTTCTTC,CASSLDLGGGHDEQFF
TRBV6-5,few,TRBJ1-5,-,TGTGCCAGCAGCCCGGGACACGGCAATCAGCCCCAGCATTTT,CASSPGHGNQPQHF
TRBV2,-,TRBJ2-1,TRBD2,TGTGCCAGCAGTGAATTGTACCTTCCGGGACTATCCTCCTACAATGAGCAGTTCTTC,CASSELYLPGLSSYNEQFF
TRBV7-2,-,TRBJ2-7,-,TGTGCCAGCAGCTTGACAGGCTCTATGGGGGAGCAGTACTTC,CASSLTGSMGEQYF
TRBV5-1,-,TRBJ2-1,TRBD2,TGCGCCAGCTCCGGGACTAGCGGGAGCGGGAGGGTCAATGAGCAGTTCTTC,CASSGTSGSGRVNEQFF
TRBV11-2,-,TRBJ1-2,TRBD1,TGTGCCAGCCGAAAACCCGGGACAGAAAGGAAAGGCTACACCTTC,CASRKPGTERKGYTF
TRBV29-1,-,TRBJ2-7,-,TGCAGCGTGGTCGAGGACAGAGCCTACGAGCAGTACTTC,CSVVEDRAYEQYF
TRBV5-1,-,TRBJ1-2,-,TGCGCCAGCAGCGAGAGGGCTGGCTACACCTTC,CASSERAGYTF
TRBV6-1,-,TRBJ2-2,-,TGTGCCAGCAAGGAGGAGGCGAGCCCCGGGGAGCTGTTTTTT,CASKEEASPGELFF
TRBV29-1,-,TRBJ1-1,-,TGCAGCGTTGAAGATGTCAGGGGGAACACTGAAGCTTTCTTT,CSVEDVRGNTEAFF
TRBV2,few,TRBJ1-5,TRBD1,TGTGCCAGCAGTGACAACGCAGGGGGAAATCAGCCCCAGCATTTT,CASSDNAGGNQPQHF
TRBV11-1,-,TRBJ2-1,-,TGTGCCAGCAGCTCCCGGGTAGCGGAAAGCTCCTACAATGAGCAGTTCTTC,CASSSRVAESSYNEQFF
TRBV5-5,-,TRBJ1-1,-,TGTGCCAGCAACTCCGGGGGGGACGAAAGCACTGAAGCTTTCTTT,CASNSGGDESTEAFF
TRBV19,-,TRBJ2-1,-,TGTGCCAGTAGCTGGCAGGGAGGCAATGAGCAGTTCTTC,CASSWQGGNEQFF
TRBV27,-,TRBJ2-7,TRBD1,TGTGCCACCCGAGACAGGGTTTACGAGCAGTACTTC,CATRDRVYEQYF
TRBV19,-,TRBJ1-1,-,TGTGCCAGTAGTATAGACTGGAGGAGACCAGCTTTCTTT,CASSIDWRRPAFF
TRBV18,-,TRBJ1-5,-,TGTGCCAGCTCACCTGGGGGAGGGGGCAATCAGCCCCAGCATTTT,CASSPGGGGNQPQHF
TRBV30,-,TRBJ2-5,TRBD1,TGTGCCCAAGAACAGGGGGCTAGGCCCCAGTACTTC,CAQEQGARPQYF
TRBV6-1,medium-sized,TRBJ1-5,-,TGTGCCAGCAGTGAAGCTCGAACGGGTAGCAATCAGCCCCAGCATTTT,CASSEARTGSNQPQHF
TRBV5-1,-,TRBJ1-1,TRBD1,TGCGCCAGCAGCCTCACAGGGGGTCTGAACACTGAAGCTTTCTTT,CASSLTGGLNTEAFF
TRBV4-1,-,TRBJ1-4,TRBD1,TGCGCCAGCAGCCAAGCGGAGGGGGCGCGGGAAAAACTGTTTTTT,CASSQAEGAREKLFF
TRBV19,-,TRBJ2-6,TRBD1,TGTGCCAGTAGTCTACAGGGGGCTGGGGCCAACGTCCTGACTTTC,CASSLQGAGANVLTF
TRBV6-4,-,TRBJ1-5,TRBD1,TGTGCCAGCAGTGACCCGTGGACAGGTAAAGGAAGGGATCAGCCCCAGCATTTT,CASSDPWTGKGRDQPQHF
TRBV27,-,TRBJ2-7,-,TGTGCCAGCAGTTTATCCTCAGGGTTGGACTACGAGCAGTACTTC,CASSLSSGLDYEQYF
TRBV7-8,-,TRBJ1-5,TRBD1,TGTGCCAGCAGCTCAGGACAGGGGAATCAGCCCCAGCATTTT,CASSSGQGNQPQHF
TRBV27,-,TRBJ1-5,-,TGTGCCAGCAGTCCCCGGGACACTAATCAGCCCCAGCATTTT,CASSPRDTNQPQHF
TRBV18,once,TRBJ2-5,-,TGTGCCAGCTCACCAGGCGAGACCCAGTACTTC,CASSPGETQYF
TRBV28,-,TRBJ1-5,-,TGTGCCAGCAGGGCCCGGGATCAGCCCCAGCATTTT,CASRARDQPQHF
TRBV5-8,-,TRBJ2-1,TRBD1,TGTGCCAGCAGTGCTTGGGCTGGGACAGGGAATTCCTACAATGAGCAGTTCTTC,CASSAWAGTGNSYNEQFF
TRBV28,-,TRBJ1-1,TRBD1,TGTGCCAGCAGTTTATGGGCAGGGGGGAACACTGAAGCTTTCTTT,CASSLWAGGNTEAFF
TRBV6-1,-,TRBJ1-2,-,TGTGCCAGCAGTGAAAACAGGGACGACACCTTC,CASSENRDDTF
TRBV19,-,TRBJ2-1,TRBD2,TGTGCCAGTAGGGGTATCGGGGGGGCCAGGTACAATGAGCAGTTCTTC,CASRGIGGARYNEQFF
TRBV19,once,TRBJ2-1,-,TGTGCCAGTAGCCCCGGGACTGTCGACAATGAGCAGTTCTTC,CASSPGTVDNEQFF
TRBV18,-,TRBJ1-3,-,TGTGCCAGCTCACCAGCAGGGACTGGAAACACCATATATTTT,CASSPAGTGNTIYF
TRBV18,-,TRBJ2-1,TRBD2,TGTGCCAGCTCATCCCGGACTAGCGGGAGTCAAAGGTCCTACAATGAGCAGTTCTTC,CASSSRTSGSQRSYNEQFF
TRBV7-8,-,TRBJ2-7,TRBD1,TGTGCCAGCAGTTCCAGACAGGGCTCTTCTTACGAGCAGTACTTC,CASSSRQGSSYEQYF
TRBV7-9,-,TRBJ2-5,TRBD2,TGTGCCAGCAGTCCTCATAGCGGGGCCGCGGCCCAGTACTTC,CASSPHSGAAAQYF
TRBV19,-,TRBJ2-1,-,TGTGCCAGTAGGGGGTTGGGAGGAGACTCCTACAATGAGCAGTTCTTC,CASRGLGGDSYNEQFF